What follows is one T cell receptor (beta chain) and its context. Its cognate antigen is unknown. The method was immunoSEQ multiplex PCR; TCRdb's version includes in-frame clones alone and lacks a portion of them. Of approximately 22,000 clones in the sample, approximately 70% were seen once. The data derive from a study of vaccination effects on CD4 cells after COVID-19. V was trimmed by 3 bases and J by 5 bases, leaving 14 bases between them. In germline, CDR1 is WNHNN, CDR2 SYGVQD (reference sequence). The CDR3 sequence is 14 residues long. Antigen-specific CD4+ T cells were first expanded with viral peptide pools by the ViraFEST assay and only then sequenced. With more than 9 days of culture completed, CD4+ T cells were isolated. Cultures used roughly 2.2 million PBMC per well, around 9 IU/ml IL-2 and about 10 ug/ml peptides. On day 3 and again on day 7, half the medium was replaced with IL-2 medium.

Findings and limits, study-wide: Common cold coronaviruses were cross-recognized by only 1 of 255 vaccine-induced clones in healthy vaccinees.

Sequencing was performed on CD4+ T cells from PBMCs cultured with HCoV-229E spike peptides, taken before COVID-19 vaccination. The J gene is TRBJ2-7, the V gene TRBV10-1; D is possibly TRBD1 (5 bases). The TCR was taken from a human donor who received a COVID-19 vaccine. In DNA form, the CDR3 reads TGCGCCAGCAGTGAATCCCCAGGGCCCAACGAGCAGTACTTC. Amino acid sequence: CASSESPGPNEQYF.